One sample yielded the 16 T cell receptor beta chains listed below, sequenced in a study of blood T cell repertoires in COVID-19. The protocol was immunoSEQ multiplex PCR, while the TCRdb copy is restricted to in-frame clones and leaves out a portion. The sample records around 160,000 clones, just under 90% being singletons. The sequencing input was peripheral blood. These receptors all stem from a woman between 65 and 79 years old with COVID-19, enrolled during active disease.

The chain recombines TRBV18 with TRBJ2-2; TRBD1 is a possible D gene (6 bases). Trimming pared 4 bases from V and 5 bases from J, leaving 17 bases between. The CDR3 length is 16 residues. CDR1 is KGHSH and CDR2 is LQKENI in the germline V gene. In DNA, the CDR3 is TGTGCCAGCTCACAGTCGATCTCAGGGGATACCGGGGAGCTGTTTTTT. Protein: CASSQSISGDTGELFF. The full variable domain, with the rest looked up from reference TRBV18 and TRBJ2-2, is NAGVMQNPRHLVRRRGQEARLRCSPMKGHSHVYWYRQLPEEGLKFMVYLQKENIIDESGMPKERFSAEFPKEGPSILRIQQVVRGDSAAYFCASSQSISGDTGELFFGEGSRLTVL.

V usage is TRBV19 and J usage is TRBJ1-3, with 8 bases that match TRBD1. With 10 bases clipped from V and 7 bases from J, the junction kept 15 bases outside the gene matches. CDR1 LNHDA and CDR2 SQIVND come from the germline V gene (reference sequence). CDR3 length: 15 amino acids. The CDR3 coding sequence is TGTGCCACTCTCCCCCCAGGACAGGGTGGGAACACCATATATTTT. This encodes CATLPPGQGGNTIYF.

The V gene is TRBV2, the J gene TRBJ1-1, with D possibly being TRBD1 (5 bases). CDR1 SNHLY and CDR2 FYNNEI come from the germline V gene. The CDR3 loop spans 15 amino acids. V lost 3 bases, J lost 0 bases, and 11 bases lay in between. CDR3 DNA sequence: TGTGCCAGCAGTGAGGGGAGGGGTATGAACACTGAAGCTTTCTTT. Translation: CASSEGRGMNTEAFF.

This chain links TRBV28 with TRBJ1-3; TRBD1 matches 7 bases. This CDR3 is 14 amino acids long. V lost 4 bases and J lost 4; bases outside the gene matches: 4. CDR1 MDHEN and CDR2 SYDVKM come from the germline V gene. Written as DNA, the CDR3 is TGTGCCAGCAGTTCGACAGGGAGAGGAAACACCATATATTTT. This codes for CASSSTGRGNTIYF.

CDR3 in amino acids: CASSEGRRGDTEAFF. The DNA for the CDR3 is TGTGCCAGCAGTGAAGGGAGACGGGGAGACACTGAAGCTTTCTTT. This chain connects TRBV6-1 to TRBJ1-1; D gene ambiguous. Trimming took 1 base from V and 3 from J, leaving 12 bases between them. The germline V gene has CDR1 MNHNS and CDR2 SASEGT. The CDR3 runs 15 residues.

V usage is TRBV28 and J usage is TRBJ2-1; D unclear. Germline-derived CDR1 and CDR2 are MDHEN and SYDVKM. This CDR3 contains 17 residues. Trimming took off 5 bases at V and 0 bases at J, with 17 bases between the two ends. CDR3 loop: CASSPLFRRISYNEQFF. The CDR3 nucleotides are TGTGCCAGCAGTCCACTTTTTAGGCGGATCTCCTACAATGAGCAGTTCTTC.

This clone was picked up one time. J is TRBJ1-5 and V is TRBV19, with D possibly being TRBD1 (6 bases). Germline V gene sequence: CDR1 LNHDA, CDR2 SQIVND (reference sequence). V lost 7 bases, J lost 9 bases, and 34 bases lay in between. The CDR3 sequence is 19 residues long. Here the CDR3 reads CASTQGGGQGQFRDRPQHF. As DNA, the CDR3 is TGTGCCAGTACCCAAGGGGGAGGGCAGGGGCAATTCCGAGACCGGCCCCAGCATTTT.

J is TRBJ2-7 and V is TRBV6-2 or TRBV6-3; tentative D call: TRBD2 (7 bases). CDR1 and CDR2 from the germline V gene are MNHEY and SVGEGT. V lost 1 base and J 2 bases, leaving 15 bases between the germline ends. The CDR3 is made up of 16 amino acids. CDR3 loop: CASSYFGGPAPYEQYF. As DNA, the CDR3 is TGTGCCAGCAGTTACTTCGGGGGGCCAGCCCCCTACGAGCAGTACTTC.

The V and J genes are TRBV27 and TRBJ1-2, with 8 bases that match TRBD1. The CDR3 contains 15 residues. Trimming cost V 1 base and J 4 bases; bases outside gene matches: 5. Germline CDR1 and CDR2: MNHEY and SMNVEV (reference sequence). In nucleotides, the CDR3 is TGTGCCAGCAGTTTATGGGCAGGGGGCGTCTATGGCTACACCTTC. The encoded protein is CASSLWAGGVYGYTF.

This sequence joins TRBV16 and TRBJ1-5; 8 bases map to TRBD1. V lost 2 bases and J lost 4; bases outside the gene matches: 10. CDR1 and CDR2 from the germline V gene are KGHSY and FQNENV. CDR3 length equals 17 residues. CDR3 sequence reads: CASSQDPRTGRNQPQHF. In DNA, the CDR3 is TGTGCCAGCAGCCAAGACCCCAGGACAGGGCGAAATCAGCCCCAGCATTTT.

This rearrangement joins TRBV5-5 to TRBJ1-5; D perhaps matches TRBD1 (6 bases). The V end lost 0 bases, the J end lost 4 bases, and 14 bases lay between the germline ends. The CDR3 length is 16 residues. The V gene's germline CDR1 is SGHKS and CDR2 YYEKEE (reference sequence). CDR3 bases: TGTGCCAGCAGCTTGGTACAGGGAAGTGGAAATCAGCCCCAGCATTTT. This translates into CASSLVQGSGNQPQHF.

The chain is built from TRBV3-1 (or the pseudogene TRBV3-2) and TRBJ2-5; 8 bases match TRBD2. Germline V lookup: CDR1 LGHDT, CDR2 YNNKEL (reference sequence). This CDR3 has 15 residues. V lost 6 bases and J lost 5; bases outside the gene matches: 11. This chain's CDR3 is CASRHSGTRLETQYF. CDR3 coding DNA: TGTGCCAGCAGGCATTCCGGGACTAGGCTCGAGACCCAGTACTTC.

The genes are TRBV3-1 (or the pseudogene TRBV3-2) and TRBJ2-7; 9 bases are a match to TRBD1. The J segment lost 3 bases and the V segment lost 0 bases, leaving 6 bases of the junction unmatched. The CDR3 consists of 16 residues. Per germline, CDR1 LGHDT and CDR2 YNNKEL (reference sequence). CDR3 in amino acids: CASSQDEGTGFYEQYF. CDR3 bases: TGTGCCAGCAGCCAAGATGAAGGGACAGGGTTCTACGAGCAGTACTTC.

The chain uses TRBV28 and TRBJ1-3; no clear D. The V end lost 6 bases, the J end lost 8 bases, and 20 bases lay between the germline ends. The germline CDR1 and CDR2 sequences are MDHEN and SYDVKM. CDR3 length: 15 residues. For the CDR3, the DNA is TGTGCCAGCAGCCCCGCCGGGAGTCAGGTGGACACCATATATTTT. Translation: CASSPAGSQVDTIYF.

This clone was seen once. The CDR3 loop reads CASSLTGRGQPQHF. In DNA form, the CDR3 reads TGTGCCAGCAGCTTGACAGGGCGGGGACAGCCCCAGCATTTT. The J gene is TRBJ1-5, the V gene TRBV7-9; 7 bases line up with TRBD1. After removal of 3 bases from V and 7 bases from J, the junction contained 6 bases not matched to a gene. Germline V gives CDR1 SEHNR, CDR2 FQNEAQ (reference sequence). This CDR3 comprises 14 residues.

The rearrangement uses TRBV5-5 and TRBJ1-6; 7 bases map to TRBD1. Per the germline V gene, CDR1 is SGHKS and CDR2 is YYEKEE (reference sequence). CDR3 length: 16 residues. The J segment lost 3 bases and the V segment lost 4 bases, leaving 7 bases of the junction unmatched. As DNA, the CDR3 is TGTGCCAGCAGCCTGAGACAGGGACTCTATAATTCACCCCTCCACTTT. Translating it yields CASSLRQGLYNSPLHF.